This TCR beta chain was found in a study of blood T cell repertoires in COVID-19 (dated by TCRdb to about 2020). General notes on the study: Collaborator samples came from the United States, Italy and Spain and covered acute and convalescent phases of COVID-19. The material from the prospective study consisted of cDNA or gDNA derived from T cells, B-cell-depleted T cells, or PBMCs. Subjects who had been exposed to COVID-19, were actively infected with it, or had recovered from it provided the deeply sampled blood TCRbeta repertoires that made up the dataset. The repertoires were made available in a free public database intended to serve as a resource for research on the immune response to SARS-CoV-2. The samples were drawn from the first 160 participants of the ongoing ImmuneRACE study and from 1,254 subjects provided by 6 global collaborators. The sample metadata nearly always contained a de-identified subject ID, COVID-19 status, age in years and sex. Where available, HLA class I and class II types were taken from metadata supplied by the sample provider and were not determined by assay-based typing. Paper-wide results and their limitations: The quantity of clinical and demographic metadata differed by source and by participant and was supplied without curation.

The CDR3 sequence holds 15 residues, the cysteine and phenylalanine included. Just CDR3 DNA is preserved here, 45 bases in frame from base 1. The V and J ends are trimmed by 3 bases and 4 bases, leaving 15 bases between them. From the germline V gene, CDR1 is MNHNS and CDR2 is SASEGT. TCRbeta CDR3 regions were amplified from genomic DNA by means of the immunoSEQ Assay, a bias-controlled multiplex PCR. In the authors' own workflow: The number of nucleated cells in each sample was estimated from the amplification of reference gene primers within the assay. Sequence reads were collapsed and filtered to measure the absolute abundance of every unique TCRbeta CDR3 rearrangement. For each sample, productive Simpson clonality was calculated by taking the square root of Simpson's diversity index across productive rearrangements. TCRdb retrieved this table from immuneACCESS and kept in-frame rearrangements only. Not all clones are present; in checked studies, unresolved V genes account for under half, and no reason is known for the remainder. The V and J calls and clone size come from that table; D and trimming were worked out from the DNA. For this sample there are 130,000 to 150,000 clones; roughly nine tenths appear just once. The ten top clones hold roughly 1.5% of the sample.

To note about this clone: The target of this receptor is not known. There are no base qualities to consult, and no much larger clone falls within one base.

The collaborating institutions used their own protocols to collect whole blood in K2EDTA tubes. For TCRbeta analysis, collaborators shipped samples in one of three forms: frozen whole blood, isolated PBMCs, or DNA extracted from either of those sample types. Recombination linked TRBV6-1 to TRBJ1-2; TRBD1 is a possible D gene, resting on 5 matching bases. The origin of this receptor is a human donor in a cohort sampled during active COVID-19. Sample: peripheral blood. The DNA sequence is TGTGCCAGCAGTGAGGTGGGGCAGGCTTTCTATGGCTACACCTTC. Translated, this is CASSEVGQAFYGYTF.